This T cell receptor (beta chain) was recorded in a study of blood T cell repertoires in COVID-19. Study details: Samples taken during acute and convalescent COVID-19 were collected in the United States, Italy and Spain.

The data were produced by immunoSEQ multiplex PCR, yet TCRdb's version contains in-frame clones alone and is incomplete. The profile covers some 250,000 clones, with around 85% appearing a single time and 6.2% taken by the ten largest. CDR1 is LNHDA and CDR2 is SQIVND in the germline V gene (reference sequence). Trimming took 7 bases from V and 3 from J, leaving 10 bases between them. CDR3 length: 13 residues. Sequencing used peripheral blood. The origin of this receptor is a man in his fifties or sixties with acute or convalescent COVID-19. This sequence joins TRBV19 and TRBJ1-5; D remains unclear. CDR3 bases: TGTGCCAGTAATGTCCAGTACAATCAGCCCCAGCATTTT. Its protein product is CASNVQYNQPQHF.